This is a list of T cell receptor beta chains from one sample in a study of cytomegalovirus exposure and HLA in healthy donors. The repertoire was sequenced with immunoSEQ multiplex PCR; TCRdb's copy has only in-frame clones and lacks some. This sample has about 140,000 clones, with 55% to 80% found just once. The source material was PBMCs. These receptors came from a woman in her thirties or forties in good health and CMV-seronegative. Each CDR3 is given with its conserved first and last residue. A D gene is named only where the DNA matches it firmly. Clone sizes are given selectively: once, few, many, or a class where the clone is expanded.

CAISDQNTEAFF,TGTGCCATCAGTGATCAGAACACTGAAGCTTTCTTT,NA,NA,TRBJ1-1,TRBV10-3,12
CASSGQGLGNQPQHF,TGTGCCAGCAGCGGACAGGGGCTCGGCAATCAGCCCCAGCATTTT,TRBD1,NA,TRBJ1-5,TRBV9,15
CASSSGGRGTEAFF,TGTGCCAGCAGTTCAGGGGGCCGAGGCACTGAAGCTTTCTTT,TRBD1,few,TRBJ1-1,TRBV27,14
CASSFRGDNQPQHF,TGTGCCAGCAGCTTCAGGGGAGACAATCAGCCCCAGCATTTT,NA,NA,TRBJ1-5,TRBV6-1,14
CASSQVALGGNTGELFF,TGCGCCAGCAGCCAAGTTGCCTTAGGGGGGAACACCGGGGAGCTGTTTTTT,NA,NA,TRBJ2-2,TRBV4-1,17
CASSVAPRTGGNTIYF,TGTGCCAGCAGCGTAGCCCCGAGGACAGGGGGAAACACCATATATTTT,TRBD1,NA,TRBJ1-3,TRBV9,16
CSVELAGDNEQFF,TGCAGCGTTGAGTTAGCGGGGGACAATGAGCAGTTCTTC,TRBD2,NA,TRBJ2-1,TRBV29-1,13
CASRAGGGASNQPQHF,TGTGCCAGCAGGGCAGGGGGCGGGGCGAGCAATCAGCCCCAGCATTTT,TRBD1,NA,TRBJ1-5,TRBV28,16
CASSPGGLEQYF,TGTGCCAGCAGCCCGGGGGGACTCGAGCAGTACTTC,TRBD2,NA,TRBJ2-7,TRBV5-6,12
CASSPTGGEQFF,TGTGCCAGTAGCCCTACCGGAGGTGAGCAGTTCTTC,NA,few,TRBJ2-1,TRBV19,12
CASSPRGGFSYGYTF,TGTGCCAGCAGTCCCCGAGGGGGCTTCAGCTATGGCTACACCTTC,TRBD1,NA,TRBJ1-2,TRBV27,15
CASSYRQGIYEQYF,TGTGCCAGCAGCTACCGACAGGGGATCTACGAGCAGTACTTC,TRBD1,NA,TRBJ2-7,TRBV7-2,14
CASSGGVSYEQYF,TGTGCCAGCAGTGGGGGGGTCTCCTACGAGCAGTACTTC,NA,few,TRBJ2-7,TRBV25-1,13
CASSASSQALIYEQYF,TGTGCCAGCAGCGCCTCCTCACAGGCCCTAATATACGAGCAGTACTTC,NA,NA,TRBJ2-7,TRBV9,16
CASSYTPQTGRGGYTF,TGTGCCAGCAGTTACACCCCGCAGACGGGTCGGGGTGGCTACACCTTC,NA,NA,TRBJ1-2,TRBV6-5,16
CASSLGQGATYEQYF,TGCGCCAGCAGCTTAGGACAGGGGGCCACCTACGAGCAGTACTTC,TRBD1,few,TRBJ2-7,TRBV5-1,15
CASRSSPAQYF,TGTGCCAGCAGGTCCAGTCCAGCGCAGTATTTT,NA,few,TRBJ2-3,TRBV6-1,11
CSVVPGFRDTQYF,TGCAGCGTTGTGCCAGGGTTTAGAGATACGCAGTATTTT,NA,NA,TRBJ2-3,TRBV29-1,13